The 4 T cell receptor beta chains in this list originate from one sample, sequenced in a study of neurological immune-mediated disorders. TCRdb reprocessed the 5' RACE reads via MiXCR and lists one record per CDR3 protein. The repertoire holds 15,000 to 20,000 distinct CDR3 sequences, with approximately 26% as singletons. Material for sequencing was PBMCs. The source of these receptors is a man aged 50 or older with HTLV-1-associated myelopathy (HAM/TSP).

Many counts were recorded for this clonotype. The gene calls are TRBV20-1 and TRBJ2-5; 9 bases line up with TRBD2. Germline trimming cut 1 base from V and 5 bases from J; bases unmatched to any gene: 14. Germline CDR1 DFQATT, CDR2 SNEGSKA (reference sequence). The CDR3 contains 17 residues. The CDR3: CSARGLGAGGGLETQYF. For the CDR3, the DNA is TGCAGTGCTAGAGGGTTGGGGGCGGGGGGGGGTCTGGAGACCCAGTACTTC.

This clonotype was detected a few times. The CDR3 coding sequence is TGTGCCAGCAGGGAACAGGGCCGGCCCAAAAACATTCAGTACTTC. Protein product: CASREQGRPKNIQYF. The chain couples TRBV6-2 or TRBV6-3 to TRBJ2-4; possibly TRBD1 for D (6 bases). The CDR3 sequence is 15 residues long. From germline, CDR1 is MNHEY and CDR2 SVGEGT. V lost 6 bases, J lost 2 bases, and 14 bases lay in between.

The chain carries TRBV20-1 and TRBJ1-4; D not resolved. CDR1 DFQATT and CDR2 SNEGSKA come from the germline V gene (reference sequence). The CDR3 spans 14 residues. V lost 6 bases to trimming and J lost 5 bases, with 16 bases between them. The CDR3 DNA reads TGCAGTGCACCCCGGTCCGGTCTAAATGAAAAACTGTTTTTT. This gives the protein CSAPRSGLNEKLFF.

This clonotype was detected many times. The chain links TRBV20-1 to TRBJ2-3, with 10 bases fitting TRBD2. Germline V gene data show CDR1 as DFQATT and CDR2 as SNEGSKA (reference sequence). The ends lost 1 base at V and 5 bases at J; junction bases unmatched: 6. The CDR3 totals 15 residues. CDR3 sequence: CSARGPGLALDTQYF. The CDR3 DNA is TGCAGTGCTAGAGGCCCGGGACTAGCGCTAGATACGCAGTATTTT.